This passage covers 24 T cell receptor beta chains from one sample sequenced in a study of blood T cell repertoires in COVID-19. Method: immunoSEQ multiplex PCR; TCRdb's copy keeps in-frame clones and lacks some. The sample has about 76,000 clones; 80% to 85% are singletons. Sequences were obtained from peripheral blood. These receptors were collected from a human donor in a cohort sampled during active COVID-19.

This chain links TRBV4-1 with TRBJ2-7; D is undetermined. V shed 5 bases and J shed 0 bases, with 14 bases lying between them. This CDR3 contains 15 residues. CDR1 and CDR2 (germline): MGHRA, YSYEKL. CDR3 region: CASSEISLSSYEQYF. The CDR3 DNA is TGCGCCAGCAGCGAAATTAGCTTGAGCTCCTACGAGCAGTACTTC.

V gene TRBV10-1 combines with J gene TRBJ2-5; 11 bases line up with TRBD2. Germline V gene sequence: CDR1 WNHNN, CDR2 SYGVQD (reference sequence). The CDR3 consists of 15 residues. Trimming took 5 bases from V and 3 from J; bases not matched to a gene: 5. Here the CDR3 reads CASSSASGGKETQYF. The CDR3 region has the DNA TGCGCCAGCAGTAGCGCTAGCGGGGGGAAAGAGACCCAGTACTTC.

The chain combines TRBV24-1 with TRBJ2-5, with 8 bases lining up with TRBD1. Trimming removed 2 bases from V and 6 bases from J; junction bases left unmatched: 1. The CDR3 sequence is 13 residues long. Germline values: CDR1 KGHDR, CDR2 SFDVKD. In DNA, the CDR3 is TGTGCCACCAGTGATTGGACAGGGCAGACCCAGTACTTC. It is translated as CATSDWTGQTQYF.

The chain carries TRBV12-5 and TRBJ2-7; a possible D gene is TRBD1 (6 bases). Germline loops: CDR1 LGHNT, CDR2 FRNRAP. V lost 6 bases to trimming and J lost 2 bases, with 14 bases between them. The CDR3 covers 14 residues. CDR3 nucleotide sequence: TGTGCTAGTGGCCCTCCCCAGGGGCCCTACGAGCAGTACTTC. This gives the protein CASGPPQGPYEQYF.

The gene calls are TRBV6-1 and TRBJ2-4; TRBD1 is a possible D gene (6 bases). The CDR3 loop spans 17 amino acids. The V gene's germline CDR1 is MNHNS and CDR2 SASEGT. The ends were cut back, 2 bases at V and 0 bases at J, with 14 bases in the middle. The CDR3 nucleotides read TGTGCCAGCAGTGAATCGCGGACAGTTATAGCCAAAAACATTCAGTACTTC. This translates into CASSESRTVIAKNIQYF.

The rearrangement uses TRBV5-1 and TRBJ1-2; D is uncertain. The CDR3 covers 13 residues. Per the germline V gene, CDR1 is SGHRS and CDR2 is YFSETQ. Trimming left V 5 bases short and J 3 bases short, with 11 bases between. CDR3 protein: CASSAGPDYGYTF. The CDR3 region has the DNA TGCGCCAGCAGTGCAGGTCCGGACTATGGCTACACCTTC.

This chain links TRBV4-1 with TRBJ2-7; tentatively, D is TRBD1 (6 bases). V lost 6 bases and J 3 bases, leaving 15 bases between the germline ends. CDR1 is MGHRA, CDR2 YSYEKL, per germline. The CDR3 is made up of 14 amino acids. This CDR3 reads CASSKDRADYEQYF. CDR3 bases: TGCGCCAGCAGTAAGGACAGAGCAGACTACGAGCAGTACTTC.

In its sample, this clone was seen once. The gene calls are TRBV19 and TRBJ1-1; D unresolved. Deletions cut 5 bases from V and 6 bases from J, with 10 bases between. The CDR3 covers 12 residues. Germline values: CDR1 LNHDA, CDR2 SQIVND (reference sequence). CDR3 in DNA: TGTGCCAGTAGTGTAACCCCGGCTGAAGCTTTCTTT. This encodes CASSVTPAEAFF.

The rearrangement links TRBV19 to TRBJ2-7; 9 positions agree with TRBD1. Germline values: CDR1 LNHDA, CDR2 SQIVND (reference sequence). The length of the CDR3 is 13 residues. V trimming: 5 bases; J trimming: 5 bases; junction bases outside the gene matches: 4. The CDR3 here is CASSPGDRDEQYF. CDR3 DNA: TGTGCCAGTAGTCCAGGGGACAGGGACGAGCAGTACTTC. The complete variable domain, with remaining parts taken from reference TRBV19 and TRBJ2-7, reads DGGITQSPKYLFRKEGQNVTLSCEQNLNHDAMYWYRQDPGQGLRLIYYSQIVNDFQKGDIAEGYSVSREKKESFPLTVTSAQKNPTAFYLCASSPGDRDEQYFGPGTRLTVT.

The rearrangement links TRBV5-5 to TRBJ2-7; 8 positions agree with TRBD1. After removal of 1 base from V and 0 bases from J, the junction contained 3 bases not matched to a gene. There are 15 residues in the CDR3. CDR1 is SGHKS and CDR2 is YYEKEE in the germline V gene (reference sequence). In nucleotides, the CDR3 is TGTGCCAGCAGCTTGAACAGGGGGATCTCCTACGAGCAGTACTTC. Encoded protein: CASSLNRGISYEQYF.

This clone was seen repeatedly, ten times or more. The chain has TRBV5-4 and TRBJ1-4; weak D call: TRBD1 (6 bases). This CDR3 contains 15 residues. The germline CDR1 and CDR2 sequences are SGHNT and YYREEE (reference sequence). Trimming took 4 bases from V and 7 from J, leaving 17 bases between them. The CDR3 bases are TGTGCCAGCAGCCAGGACAGCCGAAAGGGTGAAAAACTGTTTTTT. It yields the protein CASSQDSRKGEKLFF.

This chain links TRBV5-6 with TRBJ1-2; D is possibly TRBD1 (5 bases). V dropped 0 bases and J dropped 3 bases, with 12 bases sitting between them. Germline V CDR1 and CDR2: SGHDT, YYEEEE. The CDR3 contains 15 residues. DNA of the CDR3: TGTGCCAGCAGCTTGGAGGGGCACGGAGACTATGGCTACACCTTC. Its protein is CASSLEGHGDYGYTF.

J is TRBJ1-1 and V is TRBV5-6; weak D call: TRBD1 (5 bases). CDR1 and CDR2 (germline): SGHDT, YYEEEE. V lost 0 bases to trimming and J lost 10 bases, with 10 bases between them. This CDR3 contains 12 residues. CDR3 coding DNA: TGTGCCAGCAGCTTGGGGTCGACAGTAGCTTTCTTT. Translating it yields CASSLGSTVAFF.

The chain carries TRBV19 and TRBJ1-1, with D unclear. Germline values: CDR1 LNHDA, CDR2 SQIVND (reference sequence). The CDR3 is 14 amino acids. Between the trimmed V and J ends, which lost 3 bases and 7 bases, there was a span of 15 bases. The CDR3 bases are TGTGCCAGTAGTATCGGGTCGGTTGGGTTTGAAGCTTTCTTT. Encoded protein: CASSIGSVGFEAFF.

This chain joins TRBV6-5 and TRBJ1-6; a possible D gene is TRBD1 (5 bases). The CDR3 is made up of 14 amino acids. V lost 0 bases to trimming and J lost 8 bases, with 8 bases between them. The germline CDR1 and CDR2 sequences are MNHEY and SVGAGI. For the CDR3, the DNA is TGTGCCAGCAGTTACTCTTTAGGGGATTCACCCCTCCACTTT. It specifies CASSYSLGDSPLHF.

The V gene is TRBV9, the J gene TRBJ2-5; D is perhaps TRBD2 (6 bases). Germline lookup yields CDR1 SGDLS and CDR2 YYNGEE. Trimming removed 8 bases from V and 5 bases from J, with 16 bases in between. CDR3 length equals 13 residues. In DNA, the CDR3 is TGTGCCAGGAACATGAATGGAGGGGAGACCCAGTACTTC. The encoded protein is CARNMNGGETQYF. Together with reference TRBV9 and TRBJ2-5, the CDR3 gives the full variable domain: DSGVTQTPKHLITATGQRVTLRCSPRSGDLSVYWYQQSLDQGLQFLIQYYNGEERAKGNILERFSAQQFPDLHSELNLSSLELGDSALYFCARNMNGGETQYFGPGTRLLVL.

This chain connects TRBV29-1 to TRBJ2-7; TRBD2 is a possible D gene (5 bases). V gave up 3 bases and J gave up 0 bases, with 9 bases separating them. This CDR3 contains 13 residues. The germline V gene encodes CDR1 SQVTM and CDR2 ANQGSEA. CDR3 in amino acids: CSVEDSRSYEQYF. The CDR3, as DNA: TGCAGCGTTGAGGACTCCCGCTCCTACGAGCAGTACTTC.

The chain couples TRBV18 to TRBJ2-7; tentative D call: TRBD2 (6 bases). Trimming took off 1 base at V and 7 bases at J, with 11 bases between the two ends. CDR1 and CDR2 from the germline V gene are KGHSH and LQKENI. This CDR3 spans 13 amino acids. In DNA, the CDR3 is TGTGCCAGCTCACCACTGGAGGGGAGAGAGCAGTACTTC. This encodes CASSPLEGREQYF.

The rearrangement links TRBV30 to TRBJ1-5; unclear D gene. V was pared by 0 bases and J by 2 bases, with 11 bases between. This CDR3 spans 15 amino acids. Germline CDR1 is GTSNPN and CDR2 is SVGIG (reference sequence). The DNA of the CDR3 is TGTGCCTGGAGTGTATCGGTCCGGGGCAATCAGCCCCAGCATTTT. Protein product: CAWSVSVRGNQPQHF.

The gene calls are TRBV2 and TRBJ2-2; 8 nucleotides align to TRBD2. CDR3 length: 16 residues. Germline V gene sequence: CDR1 SNHLY, CDR2 FYNNEI. Germline trimming cut 8 bases from V and 7 bases from J; bases unmatched to any gene: 15. The CDR3 protein is CASGQWVAGRDGELFF. DNA of the CDR3: TGTGCCAGCGGGCAATGGGTAGCGGGGCGTGACGGGGAGCTGTTTTTT.

The chain recombines TRBV30 with TRBJ1-4; 7 nucleotides match TRBD1. Germline V lookup: CDR1 GTSNPN, CDR2 SVGIG (reference sequence). The V gene end was trimmed by 2 bases and the J gene end by 8 bases; junction bases not matched to a gene: 11. The CDR3 totals 15 residues. In DNA, the CDR3 is TGTGCCTGGAGTTCCAAACAGGGGACAAGGGAAAAACTGTTTTTT. It codes for CAWSSKQGTREKLFF.

V usage is TRBV10-3 and J usage is TRBJ2-3; 11 positions agree with TRBD2. From germline, CDR1 is ENHRY and CDR2 SYGVKD. The CDR3 sequence is 14 residues long. The V segment lost 6 bases and the J segment 6 bases; nucleotides outside the gene matches: 5. CDR3 sequence: CAISISGGADTQYF. The CDR3 nucleotides are TGTGCCATCAGCATTAGCGGGGGGGCTGATACGCAGTATTTT.

This clone has only one observation. The chain has TRBV9 and TRBJ1-6; no definite D call. Germline CDR1 reads SGDLS; CDR2 reads YYNGEE. There are 15 residues in the CDR3. Trimming removed 0 bases from V and 9 bases from J, with 13 bases in between. CDR3 protein: CASSVAPGSVSPLHF. CDR3 bases: TGTGCCAGCAGCGTAGCTCCCGGGAGCGTTTCACCCCTCCACTTT.

The chain is built from TRBV6-5 and TRBJ1-2, with TRBD1 matching 8 bases. The CDR3 loop spans 13 amino acids. The V and J ends lost 2 bases and 8 bases, in that order; junction bases with no gene match: 4. Looked up from germline, CDR1 is MNHEY and CDR2 is SVGAGI. CDR3 nucleotides: TGTGCCAGCAGTTACGGGACAGGCGGCGGCTACACCTTC. Translating it yields CASSYGTGGGYTF.